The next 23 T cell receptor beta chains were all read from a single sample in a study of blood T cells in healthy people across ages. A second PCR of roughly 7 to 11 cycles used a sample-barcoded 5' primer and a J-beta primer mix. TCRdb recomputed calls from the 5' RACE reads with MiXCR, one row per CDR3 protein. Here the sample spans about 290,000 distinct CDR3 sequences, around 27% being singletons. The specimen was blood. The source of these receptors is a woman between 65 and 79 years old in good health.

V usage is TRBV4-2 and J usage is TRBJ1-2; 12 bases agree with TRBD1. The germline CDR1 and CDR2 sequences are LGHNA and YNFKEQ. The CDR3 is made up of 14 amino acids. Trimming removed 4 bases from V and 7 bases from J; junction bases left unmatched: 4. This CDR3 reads CASSPGTGGSGYTF. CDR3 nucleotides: TGTGCCAGCAGCCCAGGGACAGGGGGCTCTGGCTACACCTTC.

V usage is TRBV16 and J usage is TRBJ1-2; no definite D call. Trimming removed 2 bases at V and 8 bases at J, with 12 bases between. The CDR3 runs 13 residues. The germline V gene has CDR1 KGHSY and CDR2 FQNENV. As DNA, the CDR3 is TGTGCCAGCAGCCAAGCAAGGGTTTACGGCTACACCTTC. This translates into CASSQARVYGYTF.

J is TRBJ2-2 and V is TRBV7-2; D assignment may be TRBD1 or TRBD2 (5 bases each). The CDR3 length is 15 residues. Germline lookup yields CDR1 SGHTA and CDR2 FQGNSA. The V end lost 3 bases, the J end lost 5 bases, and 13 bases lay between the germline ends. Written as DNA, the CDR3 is TGTGCCAGCAGCTTCACCGGGACGGCAACCGGGGAGCTGTTTTTT. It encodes CASSFTGTATGELFF. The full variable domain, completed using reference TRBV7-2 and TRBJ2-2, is GAGVSQSPSNKVTEKGKDVELRCDPISGHTALYWYRQSLGQGLEFLIYFQGNSAPDKSGLPSDRFSAERTGGSVSTLTIQRTQQEDSAVYLCASSFTGTATGELFFGEGSRLTVL.

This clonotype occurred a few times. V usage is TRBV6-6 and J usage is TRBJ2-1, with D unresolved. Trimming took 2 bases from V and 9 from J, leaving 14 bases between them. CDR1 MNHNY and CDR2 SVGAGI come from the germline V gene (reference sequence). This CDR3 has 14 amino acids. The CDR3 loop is CASSYTPGSLEQFF. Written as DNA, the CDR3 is TGTGCCAGCAGTTACACCCCGGGTTCCCTTGAGCAGTTCTTC.

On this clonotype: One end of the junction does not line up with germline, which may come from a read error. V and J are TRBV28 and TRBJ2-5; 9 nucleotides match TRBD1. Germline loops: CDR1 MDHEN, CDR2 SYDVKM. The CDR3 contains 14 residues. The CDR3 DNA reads TGTGCCAGCAGCTATTTGTTTAAACCGGGACAGGGAATGTTC. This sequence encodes CASSYLFKPGQGMF.

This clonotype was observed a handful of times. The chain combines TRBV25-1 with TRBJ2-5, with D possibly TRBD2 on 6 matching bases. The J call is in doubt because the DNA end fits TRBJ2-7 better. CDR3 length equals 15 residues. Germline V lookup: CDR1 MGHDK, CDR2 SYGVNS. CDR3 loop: CASSEYSGPSYEQYF. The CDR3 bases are TGTGCCAGCAGTGAATATAGCGGCCCTTCCTACGAGCAGTACTTC.

CDR3 amino acids: CASMVDSFYEQYF. In nucleotides, the CDR3 is TGCGCCAGCATGGTGGACTCCTTCTACGAGCAGTACTTC. The chain joins TRBV5-1 to TRBJ2-7; TRBD2 might be the D (5 bases). The CDR3 loop spans 13 amino acids. The V end was cut by 6 bases, the J end by 3 bases, with 13 bases between. Per germline, CDR1 SGHRS and CDR2 YFSETQ.

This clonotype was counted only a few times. CDR3 protein: CASSEQLNTEAFF. The CDR3 DNA is TGTGCCAGCAGCGAACAGCTGAACACTGAAGCTTTCTTT. The chain employs TRBV14 and TRBJ1-1, with unresolved D. The CDR3 is 13 residues long. The ends were cut back, 5 bases at V and 0 bases at J, with 7 bases in the middle. Germline CDR1 and CDR2: SGHDN and FVKESK.

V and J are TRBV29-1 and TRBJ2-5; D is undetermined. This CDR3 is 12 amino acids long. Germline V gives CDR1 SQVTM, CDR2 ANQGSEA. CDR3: CSVHTGQETQYF. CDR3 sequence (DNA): TGCAGTGTCCACACCGGCCAAGAGACCCAGTACTTC.

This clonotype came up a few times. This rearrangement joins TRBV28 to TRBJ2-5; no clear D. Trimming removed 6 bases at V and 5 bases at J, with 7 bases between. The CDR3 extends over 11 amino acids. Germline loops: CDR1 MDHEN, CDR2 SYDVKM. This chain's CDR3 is CASRIMETQYF. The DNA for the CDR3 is TGTGCCAGCAGAATAATGGAGACCCAGTACTTC.

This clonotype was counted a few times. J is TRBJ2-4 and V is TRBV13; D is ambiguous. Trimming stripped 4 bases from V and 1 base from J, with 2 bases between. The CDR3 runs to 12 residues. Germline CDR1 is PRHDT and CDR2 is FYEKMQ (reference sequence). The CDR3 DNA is TGTGCCAGCAGCTCGGCCAAAAACATTCAGTACTTC. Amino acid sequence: CASSSAKNIQYF.

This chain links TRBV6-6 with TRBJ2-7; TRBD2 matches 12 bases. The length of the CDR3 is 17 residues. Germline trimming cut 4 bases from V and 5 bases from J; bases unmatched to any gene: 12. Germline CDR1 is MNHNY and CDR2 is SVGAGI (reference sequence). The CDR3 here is CASSLPQTSGSIHEQYF. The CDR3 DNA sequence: TGTGCCAGCAGTTTGCCTCAGACTAGCGGGAGTATCCACGAGCAGTACTTC.

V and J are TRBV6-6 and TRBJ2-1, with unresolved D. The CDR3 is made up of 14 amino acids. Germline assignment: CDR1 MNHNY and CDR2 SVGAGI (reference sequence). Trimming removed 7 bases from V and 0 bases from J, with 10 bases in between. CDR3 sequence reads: CASMAFSSYNEQFF. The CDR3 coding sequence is TGTGCCAGCATGGCATTTAGCTCCTACAATGAGCAGTTCTTC.

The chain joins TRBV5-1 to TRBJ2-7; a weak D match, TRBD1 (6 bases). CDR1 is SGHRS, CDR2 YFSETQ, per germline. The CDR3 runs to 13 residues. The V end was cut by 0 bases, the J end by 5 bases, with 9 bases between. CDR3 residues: CASSLVGGHEQYF. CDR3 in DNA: TGCGCCAGCAGCTTGGTAGGGGGTCACGAGCAGTACTTC.

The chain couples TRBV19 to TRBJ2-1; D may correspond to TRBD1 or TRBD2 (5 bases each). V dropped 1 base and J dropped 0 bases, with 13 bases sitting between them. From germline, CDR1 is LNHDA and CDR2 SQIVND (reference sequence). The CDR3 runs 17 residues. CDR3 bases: TGTGCCAGTAGTATAGGGGGCTTTGGGAGCTCCTACAATGAGCAGTTCTTC. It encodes CASSIGGFGSSYNEQFF. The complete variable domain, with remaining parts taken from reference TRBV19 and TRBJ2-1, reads DGGITQSPKYLFRKEGQNVTLSCEQNLNHDAMYWYRQDPGQGLRLIYYSQIVNDFQKGDIAEGYSVSREKKESFPLTVTSAQKNPTAFYLCASSIGGFGSSYNEQFFGPGTRLTVL.

The CDR3: CASSQALPGTNEKLFF. The CDR3 region has the DNA TGCGCCAGCAGCCAAGCCTTGCCAGGAACTAATGAAAAACTGTTTTTT. This chain uses TRBV5-1 with TRBJ1-4; D not resolved. This CDR3 has 16 amino acids. Deletions cut 4 bases from V and 1 base from J, with 14 bases between. Germline CDR1 and CDR2: SGHRS and YFSETQ.

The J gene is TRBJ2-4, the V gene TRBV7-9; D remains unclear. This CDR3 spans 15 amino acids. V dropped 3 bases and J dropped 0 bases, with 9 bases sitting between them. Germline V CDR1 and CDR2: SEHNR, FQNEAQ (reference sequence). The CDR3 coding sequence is TGTGCCAGCAGCTTGAGTGACCTAGCCAAAAACATTCAGTACTTC. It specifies CASSLSDLAKNIQYF.

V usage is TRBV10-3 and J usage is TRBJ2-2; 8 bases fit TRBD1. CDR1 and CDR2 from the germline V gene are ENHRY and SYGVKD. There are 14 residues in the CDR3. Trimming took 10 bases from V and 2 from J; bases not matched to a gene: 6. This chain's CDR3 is CANRTGLNTGELFF. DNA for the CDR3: TGTGCCAACCGGACAGGGCTCAACACCGGGGAGCTGTTTTTT.

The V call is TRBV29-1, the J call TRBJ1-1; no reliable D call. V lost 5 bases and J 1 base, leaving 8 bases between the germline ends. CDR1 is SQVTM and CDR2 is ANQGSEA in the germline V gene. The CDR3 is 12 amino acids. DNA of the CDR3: TGCAGCGTTTCAGACCGGAACACTGAAGCTTTCTTT. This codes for CSVSDRNTEAFF.

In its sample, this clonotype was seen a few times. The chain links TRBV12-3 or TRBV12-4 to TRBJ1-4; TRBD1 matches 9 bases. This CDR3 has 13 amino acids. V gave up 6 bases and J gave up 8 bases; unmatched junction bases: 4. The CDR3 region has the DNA TGTGCCAGCAGAAGGGACAGGGAGGAAAAACTGTTTTTT. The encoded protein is CASRRDREEKLFF.

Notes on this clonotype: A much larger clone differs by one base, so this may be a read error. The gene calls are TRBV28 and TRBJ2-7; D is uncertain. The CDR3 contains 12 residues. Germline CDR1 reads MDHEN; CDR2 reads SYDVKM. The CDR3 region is CASRTTYDERYF. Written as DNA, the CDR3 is TGTGCCAGCAGAACTACCTACGACGAGCGGTACTTC.

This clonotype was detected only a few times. DNA of the CDR3: TGCAGCGTTGAAAATACTAGTTTGAAGTTCTTC. It encodes CSVENTSLKFF. The rearrangement joins TRBV29-1 to TRBJ2-1, with a tentative D call TRBD2 (5 bases). The CDR3 loop spans 11 amino acids. V dropped 2 bases and J dropped 14 bases, with 13 bases sitting between them. Looked up from germline, CDR1 is SQVTM and CDR2 is ANQGSEA.

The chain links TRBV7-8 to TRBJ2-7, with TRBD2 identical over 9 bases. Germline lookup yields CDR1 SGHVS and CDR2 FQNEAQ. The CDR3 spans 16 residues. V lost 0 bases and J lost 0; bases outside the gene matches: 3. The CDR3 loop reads CASSLAAREGSYEQYF. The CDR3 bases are TGTGCCAGCAGCTTAGCCGCGCGGGAGGGCTCCTACGAGCAGTACTTC.